A selection of T cell receptor beta chains follows, all from one sample in a study of beta chain features in type 1 diabetes. Assay: immunoSEQ multiplex PCR; the TCRdb copy retains only in-frame clones and omits some. The table shows approximately 260,000 clones, with roughly 21% occurring only once. The sequenced material came from naive CD4+ T cells from blood. The receptors were sampled from a woman aged 35 to 49 with type 1 diabetes. Each CDR3 is given without its conserved first and last residue.

V gene	J gene	CDR3 protein
TRBV5-1	TRBJ2-1	ASSLGPEAYNEQF
TRBV7-9	TRBJ2-5	ASSLGQGLRETQY
TRBV4-3	TRBJ2-1	ASSQTPRATDGYNEQF
TRBV28	TRBJ1-5	ASSLRTGSDQPQH
TRBV19	TRBJ2-5	ASSIGLAAQETQY
TRBV7-3	TRBJ1-1	ASSPRGTMNTEAF
TRBV9	TRBJ2-7	ASSPWGPGGSEQY
TRBV13	TRBJ2-1	ASSPRGSHNEQF
TRBV7-9	TRBJ1-1	ASSLSQGGASEAF
TRBV29-1	TRBJ1-2	SVGEGGAYGYT
TRBV9	TRBJ2-5	ASTPGLKGETQY
TRBV30	TRBJ1-2	AWSVRENYGYT
TRBV7-9	TRBJ2-1	ASSLPPAGRNEQF
TRBV6-5	TRBJ1-6	ASSYEAGVNSPLH
TRBV9	TRBJ2-1	ASSARPQGDNEQF
TRBV7-9	TRBJ2-5	ASTPGLAGGPETQY
TRBV6-6	TRBJ2-7	ASSYSEGGEQY
TRBV27	TRBJ2-5	ASRTDKRRETQY
TRBV9	TRBJ2-7	ASSVGGRFYEQY
TRBV5-1	TRBJ2-5	ASSPVAQKQETQY
TRBV18	TRBJ2-1	ASSSEATQGNEQF
TRBV9	TRBJ2-3	ASSRLGLGITDTQY
TRBV2	TRBJ1-3	ASSERSSGNTIY
TRBV7-9	TRBJ2-7	ASSFPPGGTSYEQY
TRBV5-1	TRBJ1-1	ASSLERDTEAF
TRBV7-3	TRBJ2-5	ASSLAGGPGYQETQY
TRBV10-3	TRBJ1-5	AISRQGSNQPQH
TRBV18	TRBJ2-1	ASSPGGSLSYNEQF
TRBV15	TRBJ2-5	ATSKQPQETQY
TRBV30	TRBJ1-5	AFDRGSRPQH
TRBV5-1	TRBJ2-2	ASSSEAGVAGELF
TRBV28	TRBJ1-2	ASSLVGDGYT
TRBV29-1	TRBJ2-1	SVDSSRRDEQF
TRBV7-8	TRBJ1-6	ASSTGQGGNSPLH
TRBV27	TRBJ1-2	ASSQLTGSGYT
TRBV30	TRBJ1-1	ACGEGVTAEAF
TRBV29-1	TRBJ2-3	SVEAASGSRKTDTQY
TRBV28	TRBJ2-2	ASQLAGEGTGELF
TRBV7-2	TRBJ2-7	ASSLGEGQGVGEQY
TRBV18	TRBJ2-3	ASSPLVAVDTQY
TRBV7-3	TRBJ1-1	ASSLRGGVNTEAF
TRBV2	TRBJ1-5	ASSAGTDGNQPQH
TRBV25-1	TRBJ2-5	ASSDRTGQETQY
TRBV5-1	TRBJ1-4	ASSLGAGPGDEKLF
TRBV5-4	TRBJ2-5	ASGSAIRPGETQY
TRBV15	TRBJ1-4	ATSRDSGGAREKLF
TRBV9	TRBJ2-1	ASSARETSGYNEQF
TRBV6-5	TRBJ2-1	ASSYLGASFDEQF
TRBV4-2	TRBJ1-2	ASSHLTGDNYGYT
TRBV20-1	TRBJ2-1	TSDRDNEQF
TRBV18	TRBJ2-6	ASSPRVTSGANVLT
TRBV9	TRBJ2-6	ASSVTEDSLISGANVLT
TRBV28	TRBJ2-1	ASSLSSGRPGEQF
TRBV7-9	TRBJ2-7	ASTPSGGEQY
TRBV7-8	TRBJ2-3	ASSPSPSGTDTQY